These T cell receptor beta chains were read from a single sample in a study of T cells after yellow fever vaccination. TCRdb used MiXCR to reprocess the 5' RACE reads, holding one entry per CDR3 protein. The sample lists approximately 300,000 distinct CDR3 sequences, around 10% occurring once. The specimen was CD4+ T cells sorted from PBMCs, collected 45 days after the yellow fever booster vaccination. Receptor source: a young man who received the YFV17D yellow fever vaccine. CDR3s include the opening cysteine and the closing phenylalanine or tryptophan. Each record gives: D gene, V gene, J gene, CDR3 protein. The D gene is left open where the match is weak.

D gene: .
V gene: TRBV7-9
J gene: TRBJ2-3
CDR3 protein: CASSLKLASRTDTQYF

D gene: TRBD1
V gene: TRBV5-1
J gene: TRBJ2-7
CDR3 protein: CASNLGGGTYEQYF

D gene: TRBD1
V gene: TRBV7-2
J gene: TRBJ1-5
CDR3 protein: CASSPDRGGYQPQHF

D gene: TRBD2
V gene: TRBV20-1
J gene: TRBJ2-5
CDR3 protein: CSARGTSGGLGETQYF

D gene: .
V gene: TRBV4-1
J gene: TRBJ1-2
CDR3 protein: CASSQGTWGYGYTF

D gene: .
V gene: TRBV7-2
J gene: TRBJ2-7
CDR3 protein: CASSFDTYEQYF

D gene: TRBD1
V gene: TRBV7-9
J gene: TRBJ1-6
CDR3 protein: CASSPGGGQGRSPLHF

D gene: .
V gene: TRBV7-2
J gene: TRBJ1-2
CDR3 protein: CASSLADNHGYTF

D gene: TRBD1
V gene: TRBV6-6
J gene: TRBJ2-1
CDR3 protein: CAIQGANPPNYNEQFF

D gene: TRBD2
V gene: TRBV19
J gene: TRBJ2-3
CDR3 protein: CARGLAGIADTQYF

D gene: .
V gene: TRBV5-1
J gene: TRBJ2-2
CDR3 protein: CASSLDQRVATGELFF

D gene: .
V gene: TRBV19
J gene: TRBJ1-2
CDR3 protein: CSSGSRGDYGYTF

D gene: TRBD1
V gene: TRBV10-3
J gene: TRBJ2-5
CDR3 protein: CAISEGHGQGRETQYF

D gene: .
V gene: TRBV7-9
J gene: TRBJ2-3
CDR3 protein: CASSLEGTSLDTQYF

D gene: .
V gene: TRBV9
J gene: TRBJ1-2
CDR3 protein: CASSPEGPRGYTF

D gene: .
V gene: TRBV28
J gene: TRBJ2-3
CDR3 protein: CASTPRHPGTDTQYF